One sample yielded the 17 T cell receptor beta chains listed below, sequenced in a study of cytomegalovirus exposure and HLA in healthy donors. It was with 60 Vbeta and 13 Jbeta primers that the PCR ran. Assay: immunoSEQ multiplex PCR; the TCRdb copy retains only in-frame clones and omits some. The sample contains under 250,000 clones, around 80% of which appear only once. The sequencing input was PBMCs. The receptors originated from a man in his late teens or twenties in good health and CMV-seronegative.

V and J are TRBV29-1 and TRBJ2-7; 10 bases line up with TRBD1. Germline CDR1 and CDR2: SQVTM and ANQGSEA. The CDR3 is 14 residues long. V trimming: 7 bases; J trimming: 0 bases; junction bases outside the gene matches: 6. CDR3: CSATGQGLSYEQYF. The CDR3, as DNA: TGCAGCGCTACGGGACAGGGGCTCTCCTACGAGCAGTACTTC.

The CDR3 is CASGSPSSYEQYF. The CDR3 nucleotides read TGTGCTAGTGGTTCCCCTAGCTCCTACGAGCAGTACTTC. The rearrangement uses TRBV12-5 and TRBJ2-7; D is unresolved. The CDR3 spans 13 residues. From germline, CDR1 is LGHNT and CDR2 FRNRAP. Trimming took 4 bases from V and 0 from J, leaving 7 bases between them.

V and J are TRBV15 and TRBJ2-2, with D unclear. Germline V gene data show CDR1 as LNHNV and CDR2 as YYDKDF (reference sequence). V was cut by 6 bases and J by 4 bases, with 15 bases left in between. The CDR3 is made up of 15 amino acids. The CDR3 sequence: CATRSNYRFTGELFF. The CDR3 DNA reads as TGTGCCACCAGGTCCAACTACCGGTTCACCGGGGAGCTGTTTTTT.

Turning to this clone: Mismatch with germline at one junction end may stem from a read error. The V call is TRBV27, the J call TRBJ2-5; 14 bases align to TRBD2. Germline CDR1 is MNHEY and CDR2 is SMNVEV (reference sequence). This CDR3 is 19 amino acids long. The CDR3 is CTSSPYRSTSGRVGETQYF. DNA of the CDR3: TGTACCAGCAGTCCTTATCGCTCGACTAGCGGGAGGGTCGGGGAGACCCAGTACTTC.

The V gene is TRBV25-1, the J gene TRBJ1-6; D is undetermined. V was clipped by 7 bases and J by 7 bases, with 14 bases between them. CDR3 size: 14 residues. The germline V gene has CDR1 MGHDK and CDR2 SYGVNS. The DNA for the CDR3 is TGTGCCAGCATTGTAGAGATCGGGAATTCACCCCTCCACTTT. Translating it yields CASIVEIGNSPLHF.

For the CDR3, the DNA is TGCGCCAGCAGCCAAACCGGGACAGCCTCCTCTGGAAACACCATATATTTT. This translates into CASSQTGTASSGNTIYF. The chain employs TRBV4-1 and TRBJ1-3; 7 bases agree with TRBD1. The germline gives CDR1 MGHRA, CDR2 YSYEKL. The trim removed 2 bases at V and 0 bases at J, leaving 7 bases unmatched. This CDR3 region has 17 residues.

Comments on this clone: One end of the junction is discordant with germline, which a read error may explain. This chain links TRBV7-9 with TRBJ1-1; TRBD1 matches at 7 bases. Germline V lookup: CDR1 SEHNR, CDR2 FQNEAQ (reference sequence). The CDR3 has 15 amino acids. The CDR3 spells CSSSQRQGKNTEAFF. CDR3 bases: TGTTCCAGCAGCCAAAGACAGGGCAAGAACACTGAAGCTTTCTTT.

The rearrangement joins TRBV5-8 to TRBJ2-2; TRBD1 matches 7 bases. V trimming: 4 bases; J trimming: 6 bases; junction bases outside the gene matches: 3. Germline CDR1 SGHTS, CDR2 YDEGEE. There are 13 residues in the CDR3. The CDR3: CASSRDSSGELFF. The CDR3 DNA follows: TGTGCCAGCAGCCGGGACAGTTCCGGGGAGCTGTTTTTT.

This chain uses TRBV30 with TRBJ2-3, with 9 bases matching TRBD2. The ends lost 0 bases at V and 3 bases at J; junction bases unmatched: 4. Germline V CDR1 and CDR2: GTSNPN, SVGIG (reference sequence). The CDR3 is 15 residues long. The CDR3 protein is CAWSVSGLATDTQYF. The DNA of the CDR3 is TGTGCCTGGAGTGTAAGTGGACTAGCGACAGATACGCAGTATTTT.

The V and J genes are TRBV11-3 and TRBJ2-1; D remains ambiguous. This CDR3 spans 14 amino acids. Germline CDR1 reads SGHNT; CDR2 reads YENEEA. The V end was cut by 1 base, the J end by 2 bases, with 6 bases between. The CDR3 bases are TGTGCCAGCAGCTTAGGGCGGACCTACAATGAGCAGTTCTTC. This encodes CASSLGRTYNEQFF.

As DNA, the CDR3 is TGTGCCAGTAGCCCAGGGTCAAGAGGCTATGGCTACACCTTC. Protein sequence: CASSPGSRGYGYTF. The chain joins TRBV19 to TRBJ1-2; TRBD1 might be the D (5 bases). The CDR3 is made up of 14 amino acids. The V gene's germline CDR1 is LNHDA and CDR2 SQIVND (reference sequence). Trimming removed 6 bases from V and 4 bases from J, with 15 bases in between.

The J gene is TRBJ1-1, the V gene TRBV7-9; D not certain. Trimming took 2 bases from V and 2 from J, leaving 9 bases between them. Germline V gives CDR1 SEHNR, CDR2 FQNEAQ (reference sequence). The CDR3 is 14 residues long. CDR3 coding DNA: TGTGCCAGCAGCTTATCCCCCACAAACACTGAAGCTTTCTTT. Translation: CASSLSPTNTEAFF.

This chain links TRBV28 with TRBJ2-7; TRBD1 aligns across 9 bases. The CDR3 runs 14 residues. Germline trimming cut 7 bases from V and 6 bases from J; bases unmatched to any gene: 10. From germline, CDR1 is MDHEN and CDR2 SYDVKM. The CDR3 DNA is TGTGCCAGCACCCTCACCGGGACAGGGACCGAGCAGTACTTC. Amino acid sequence: CASTLTGTGTEQYF.

The J gene is TRBJ1-4, the V gene TRBV2; 10 bases fit TRBD1. CDR3 length: 15 residues. Germline values: CDR1 SNHLY, CDR2 FYNNEI. The J segment lost 7 bases and the V segment lost 6 bases, leaving 8 bases of the junction unmatched. CDR3 nucleotide sequence: TGTGCCAGCAGCGTGACAGGGGGCGCGGGTGAAAAACTGTTTTTT. Translated, it gives CASSVTGGAGEKLFF.

The gene calls are TRBV6-1 and TRBJ1-5; D call uncertain. Trimming removed 3 bases at V and 0 bases at J, with 6 bases between. This CDR3 region has 14 residues. Germline V gene lookup returns CDR1 MNHNS and CDR2 SASEGT. The CDR3 is CASSDPYSNQPQHF. Written as DNA, the CDR3 is TGTGCCAGCAGTGACCCTTATAGCAATCAGCCCCAGCATTTT.

Only one count was recorded for this clone. This rearrangement joins TRBV6-5 to TRBJ1-2; TRBD1 agrees at 9 bases. V lost 2 bases to trimming and J lost 3 bases; unmatched junction nucleotides: 4. CDR3 size: 15 residues. Germline V gives CDR1 MNHEY, CDR2 SVGAGI. CDR3 region: CASSYGTGQYYGYTF. CDR3 bases: TGTGCCAGCAGTTACGGGACAGGGCAATACTATGGCTACACCTTC.

The rearrangement links TRBV10-1 to TRBJ1-1, with D tentatively TRBD1 (5 bases). CDR3 length equals 14 residues. Germline loops: CDR1 WNHNN, CDR2 SYGVQD (reference sequence). V was pared by 6 bases and J by 0 bases, with 11 bases between. CDR3 DNA sequence: TGCGCCAGCAGAGGGGAGGGCCTGAACACTGAAGCTTTCTTT. Its translation: CASRGEGLNTEAFF.